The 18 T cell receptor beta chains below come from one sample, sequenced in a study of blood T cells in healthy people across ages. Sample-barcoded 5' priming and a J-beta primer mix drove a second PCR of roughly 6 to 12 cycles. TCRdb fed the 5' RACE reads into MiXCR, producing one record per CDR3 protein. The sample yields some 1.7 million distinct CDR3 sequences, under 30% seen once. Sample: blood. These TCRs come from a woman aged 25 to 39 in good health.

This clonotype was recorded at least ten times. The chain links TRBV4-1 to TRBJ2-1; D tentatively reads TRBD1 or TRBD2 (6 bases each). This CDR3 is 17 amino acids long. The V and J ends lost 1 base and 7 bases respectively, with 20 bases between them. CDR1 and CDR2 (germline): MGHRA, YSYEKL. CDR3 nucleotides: TGCGCCAGCAGCCAAGTAGTACGGGGGCCCATTGGGAATGAGCAGTTCTTC. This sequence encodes CASSQVVRGPIGNEQFF.

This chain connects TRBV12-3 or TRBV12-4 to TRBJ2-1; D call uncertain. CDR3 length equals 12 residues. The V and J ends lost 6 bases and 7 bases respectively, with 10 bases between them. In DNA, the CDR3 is TGTGCCAGCAGGGTAGGGCGTAATGAGCAGTTCTTC. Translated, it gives CASRVGRNEQFF.

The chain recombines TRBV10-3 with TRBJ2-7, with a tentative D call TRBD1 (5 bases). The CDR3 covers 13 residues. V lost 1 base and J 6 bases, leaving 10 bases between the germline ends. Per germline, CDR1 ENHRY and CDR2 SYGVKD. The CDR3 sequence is CAISEFQGPEQYF. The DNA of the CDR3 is TGTGCCATCAGTGAGTTCCAGGGCCCCGAGCAGTACTTC.

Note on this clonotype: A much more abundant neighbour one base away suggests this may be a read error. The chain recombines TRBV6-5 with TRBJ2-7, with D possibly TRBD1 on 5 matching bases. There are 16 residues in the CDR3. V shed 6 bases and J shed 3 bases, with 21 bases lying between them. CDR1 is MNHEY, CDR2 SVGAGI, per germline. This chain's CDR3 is CASSRSRGSARYEQYF. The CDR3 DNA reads TGTGCCAGCAGCCGGTCAAGGGGCAGCGCGCGCTACGAGCAGTACTTC.

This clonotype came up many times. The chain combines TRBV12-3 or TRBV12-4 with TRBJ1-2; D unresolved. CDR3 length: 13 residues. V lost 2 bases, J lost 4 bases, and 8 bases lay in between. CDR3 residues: CASSLQEGYGYTF. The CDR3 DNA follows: TGTGCCAGCAGTTTACAGGAGGGCTATGGCTACACCTTC.

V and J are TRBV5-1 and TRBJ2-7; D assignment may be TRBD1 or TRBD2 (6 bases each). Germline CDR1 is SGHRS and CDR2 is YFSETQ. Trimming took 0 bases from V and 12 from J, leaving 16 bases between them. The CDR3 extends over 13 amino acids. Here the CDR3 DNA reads TGCGCCAGCAGCTTGGAAGACCAGGGGAGGCGGTACTTC. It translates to CASSLEDQGRRYF.

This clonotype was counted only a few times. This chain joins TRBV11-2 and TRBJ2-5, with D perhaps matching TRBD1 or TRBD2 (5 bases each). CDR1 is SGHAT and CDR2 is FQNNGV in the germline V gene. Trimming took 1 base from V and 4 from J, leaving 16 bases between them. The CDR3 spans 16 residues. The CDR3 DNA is TGTGCCAGCAGCTTAGGCCGGGGACCAGAGGGAGAGACCCAGTACTTC. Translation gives CASSLGRGPEGETQYF.

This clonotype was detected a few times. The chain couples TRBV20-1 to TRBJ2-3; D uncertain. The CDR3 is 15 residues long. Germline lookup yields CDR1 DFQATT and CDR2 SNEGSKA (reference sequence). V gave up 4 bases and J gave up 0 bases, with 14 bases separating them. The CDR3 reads CSATYLGESTDTQYF. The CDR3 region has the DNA TGCAGTGCTACCTATTTGGGTGAGAGCACAGATACGCAGTATTTT.

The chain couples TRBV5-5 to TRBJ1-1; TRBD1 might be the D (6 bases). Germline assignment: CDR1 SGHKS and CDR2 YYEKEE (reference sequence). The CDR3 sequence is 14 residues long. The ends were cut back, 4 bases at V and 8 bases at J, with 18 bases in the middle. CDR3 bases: TGTGCCAGCAGCCGAGCTCACAGGGCCCCGGAAGCTTTCTTT. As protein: CASSRAHRAPEAFF.

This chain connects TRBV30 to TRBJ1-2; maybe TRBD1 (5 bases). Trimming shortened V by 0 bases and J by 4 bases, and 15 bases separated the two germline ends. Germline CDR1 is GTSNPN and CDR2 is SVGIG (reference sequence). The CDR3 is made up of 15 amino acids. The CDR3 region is CAWSVLGGIGYGYTF. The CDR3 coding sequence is TGTGCCTGGAGTGTACTGGGGGGAATAGGCTATGGCTACACCTTC.

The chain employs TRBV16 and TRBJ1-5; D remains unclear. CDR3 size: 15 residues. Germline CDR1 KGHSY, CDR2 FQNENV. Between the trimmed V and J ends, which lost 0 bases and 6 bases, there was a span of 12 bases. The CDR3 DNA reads TGTGCCAGCAGCCAATCGGCAGGTGTTTTTCAGCCCCAGCATTTT. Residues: CASSQSAGVFQPQHF.

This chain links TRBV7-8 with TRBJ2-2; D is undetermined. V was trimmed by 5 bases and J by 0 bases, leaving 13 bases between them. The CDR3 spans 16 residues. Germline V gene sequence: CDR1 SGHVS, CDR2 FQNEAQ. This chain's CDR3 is CASSPLPPSNTGELFF. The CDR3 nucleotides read TGTGCCAGCAGCCCCCTACCGCCTTCGAACACCGGGGAGCTGTTTTTT. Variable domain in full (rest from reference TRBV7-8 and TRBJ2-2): GAGVSQSPRYKVAKRGQDVALRCDPISGHVSLFWYQQALGQGPEFLTYFQNEAQLDKSGLPSDRFFAERPEGSVSTLKIQRTQQEDSAVYLCASSPLPPSNTGELFFGEGSRLTVL.

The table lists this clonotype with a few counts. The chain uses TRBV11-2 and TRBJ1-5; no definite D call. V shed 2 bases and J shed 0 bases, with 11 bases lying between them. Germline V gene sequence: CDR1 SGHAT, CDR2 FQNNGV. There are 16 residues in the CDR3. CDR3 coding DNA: TGTGCCAGCAGCTTAAGCGGGCGCACTAGCAATCAGCCCCAGCATTTT. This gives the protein CASSLSGRTSNQPQHF.

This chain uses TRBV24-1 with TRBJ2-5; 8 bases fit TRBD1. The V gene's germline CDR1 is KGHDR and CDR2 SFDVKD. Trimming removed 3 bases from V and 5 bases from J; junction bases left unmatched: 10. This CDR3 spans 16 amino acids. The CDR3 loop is CATSDAQGVGWETQYF. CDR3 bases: TGTGCCACCAGTGATGCACAGGGGGTCGGTTGGGAGACCCAGTACTTC.

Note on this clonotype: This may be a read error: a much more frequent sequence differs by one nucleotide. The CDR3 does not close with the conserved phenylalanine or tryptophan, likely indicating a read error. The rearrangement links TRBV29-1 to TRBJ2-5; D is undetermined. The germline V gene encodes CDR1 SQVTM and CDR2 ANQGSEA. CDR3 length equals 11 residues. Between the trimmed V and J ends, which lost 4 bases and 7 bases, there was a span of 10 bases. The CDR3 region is CSVGGLGTQYV. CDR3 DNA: TGCAGCGTTGGAGGCCTGGGGACCCAGTACGTC.

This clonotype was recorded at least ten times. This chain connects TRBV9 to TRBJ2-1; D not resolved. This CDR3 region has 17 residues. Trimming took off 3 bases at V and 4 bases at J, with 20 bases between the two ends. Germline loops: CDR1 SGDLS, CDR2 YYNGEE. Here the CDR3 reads CASSAHDITGRYNEQFF. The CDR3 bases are TGTGCCAGCAGCGCCCACGACATAACCGGACGGTACAATGAGCAGTTCTTC.

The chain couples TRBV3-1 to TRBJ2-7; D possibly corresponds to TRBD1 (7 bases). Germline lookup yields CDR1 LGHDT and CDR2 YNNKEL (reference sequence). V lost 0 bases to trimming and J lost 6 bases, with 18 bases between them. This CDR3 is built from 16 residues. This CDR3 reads CASSQDPVTGRREQYF. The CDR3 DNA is TGTGCCAGCAGCCAAGATCCGGTGACAGGGAGGCGCGAGCAGTACTTC.

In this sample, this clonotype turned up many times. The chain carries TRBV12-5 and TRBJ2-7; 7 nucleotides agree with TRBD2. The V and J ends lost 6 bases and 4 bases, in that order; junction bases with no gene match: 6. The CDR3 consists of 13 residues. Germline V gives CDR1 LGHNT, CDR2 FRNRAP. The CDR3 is CASGSTSSYEQYF. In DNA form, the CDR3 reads TGTGCTAGTGGATCGACTAGCAGTTACGAGCAGTACTTC.